These 25 T cell receptor beta chains were all obtained from the same sample, sequenced in a study of T cell responses to AZD1222 COVID-19 vaccine. Here immunoSEQ multiplex PCR was the method, and the copy in TCRdb shows in-frame clones only, minus some. The table lists 140,000 or so clones, about 90% of them singletons. Sequenced material: peripheral blood, taken 28 days after the second AZD1222 dose. All receptors derive from an adult who received the AZD1222 COVID-19 vaccine.

V gene TRBV2 combines with J gene TRBJ2-2, with 8 bases aligning to TRBD1. CDR1 and CDR2 from the germline V gene are SNHLY and FYNNEI. Trimming removed 6 bases from V and 4 bases from J; junction bases left unmatched: 7. The CDR3 covers 15 residues. The DNA for the CDR3 is TGTGCCAGCAGACTCGGGACAGGTCTCACCGGGGAGCTGTTTTTT. This codes for CASRLGTGLTGELFF.

The chain links TRBV9 to TRBJ2-7; TRBD1 aligns across 8 bases. The V and J ends lost 3 bases and 3 bases, in that order; junction bases with no gene match: 14. Germline V gene data show CDR1 as SGDLS and CDR2 as YYNGEE. CDR3 size: 17 residues. The CDR3 loop is CASSASYTGTGRYEQYF. The CDR3 DNA follows: TGTGCCAGCAGCGCTTCATACACCGGGACAGGCCGCTACGAGCAGTACTTC.

The rearrangement uses TRBV12-3 or TRBV12-4 and TRBJ2-5; D not certain. The CDR3 is 10 amino acids. The V end was cut by 3 bases, the J end by 5 bases, with 1 base between. This CDR3 reads CASSLETQYF. Here the CDR3 DNA reads TGTGCCAGCAGTTTGGAGACCCAGTACTTC.

V gene TRBV5-6 combines with J gene TRBJ2-3; TRBD1 or TRBD2 may be the D gene (5 bases each). The germline V and J ends were trimmed by 6 bases and 3 bases, with 23 bases remaining between them. Germline CDR1 SGHDT, CDR2 YYEEEE. The CDR3 contains 17 residues. CDR3 in amino acids: CASTYLGTPHPTDTQYF. In nucleotides, the CDR3 is TGTGCCAGCACCTACCTTGGGACCCCACATCCTACAGATACGCAGTATTTT.

The J gene is TRBJ2-7, the V gene TRBV5-1; D might be TRBD1 or TRBD2, each matching 5 bases. The germline V gene encodes CDR1 SGHRS and CDR2 YFSETQ. This CDR3 spans 15 amino acids. The V end lost 4 bases, the J end lost 6 bases, and 20 bases lay between the germline ends. The chain's CDR3 is CASSRDRTLPSEQYF. The DNA of the CDR3 is TGCGCCAGCAGCCGGGACCGGACGCTGCCTAGCGAGCAGTACTTC. Full variable domain (rest looked up from reference TRBV5-1 and TRBJ2-7): KAGVTQTPRYLIKTRGQQVTLSCSPISGHRSVSWYQQTPGQGLQFLFEYFSETQRNKGNFPGRFSGRQFSNSRSEMNVSTLELGDSALYLCASSRDRTLPSEQYFGPGTRLTVT.

The sample holds one count of this clone. The chain joins TRBV27 to TRBJ1-1; tentatively, D is TRBD1 (5 bases). CDR1 MNHEY and CDR2 SMNVEV come from the germline V gene (reference sequence). V was clipped by 3 bases and J by 4 bases, with 9 bases between them. The CDR3 runs to 13 residues. For the CDR3, the DNA is TGTGCCAGCAGTTTGAGGGGTCCCACTGAAGCTTTCTTT. Its protein product is CASSLRGPTEAFF.

The chain combines TRBV7-2 with TRBJ1-4; 7 nucleotides match TRBD1. The germline CDR1 and CDR2 sequences are SGHTA and FQGNSA. The CDR3 extends over 16 amino acids. Trimming cost V 5 bases and J 2 bases; bases outside gene matches: 8. CDR3: CASSPRGGSTNEKLFF. CDR3 bases: TGTGCCAGCAGCCCCAGGGGGGGCAGCACTAATGAAAAACTGTTTTTT.

The chain couples TRBV2 to TRBJ2-1; the D gene is possibly TRBD2 (6 bases). V lost 2 bases, J lost 4 bases, and 18 bases lay in between. CDR1 and CDR2 from the germline V gene are SNHLY and FYNNEI. The CDR3 runs to 17 residues. CDR3 residues: CASSEILRLVPYNEQFF. CDR3 nucleotide sequence: TGTGCCAGCAGTGAAATCCTAAGACTAGTCCCGTACAATGAGCAGTTCTTC. The full variable domain, completed using reference TRBV2 and TRBJ2-1, is EPEVTQTPSHQVTQMGQEVILRCVPISNHLYFYWYRQILGQKVEFLVSFYNNEISEKSEIFDDQFSVERPDGSNFTLKIRSTKLEDSAMYFCASSEILRLVPYNEQFFGPGTRLTVL.

The chain links TRBV7-2 to TRBJ2-1, with D unclear. The CDR3 has 15 residues. V lost 6 bases, J lost 0 bases, and 12 bases lay in between. Germline V CDR1 and CDR2: SGHTA, FQGNSA. This chain's CDR3 is CASSSRLNSYNEQFF. CDR3 in DNA: TGTGCCAGCAGTTCGAGACTTAACTCCTACAATGAGCAGTTCTTC.

V gene TRBV9 combines with J gene TRBJ1-2; D may be TRBD1 (6 bases). Per the germline V gene, CDR1 is SGDLS and CDR2 is YYNGEE. The germline V and J ends were trimmed by 7 bases and 4 bases, with 14 bases remaining between them. The CDR3 totals 13 residues. CDR3 DNA: TGTGCCAGCGGCCAGGGACACCTCTATGGCTACACCTTC. This translates into CASGQGHLYGYTF.

The rearrangement joins TRBV6-5 to TRBJ2-7, with D maybe TRBD2 (5 bases). Germline V lookup: CDR1 MNHEY, CDR2 SVGAGI. V was cut by 0 bases and J by 3 bases, with 9 bases left in between. The length of the CDR3 is 14 residues. CDR3 amino acids: CASSYSTGVYEQYF. In DNA form, the CDR3 reads TGTGCCAGCAGTTACTCGACCGGGGTCTACGAGCAGTACTTC.

The J gene is TRBJ1-5, the V gene TRBV6-2 or TRBV6-3; no clear D. V lost 3 bases and J lost 7, with 10 bases in between. The CDR3 covers 13 residues. Germline lookup yields CDR1 MNHEY and CDR2 SVGEGT. This chain's CDR3 is CASSYVVGQPQHF. CDR3 DNA sequence: TGTGCCAGCAGTTATGTAGTAGGGCAGCCCCAGCATTTT.

The gene calls are TRBV7-2 and TRBJ1-3; possible D gene TRBD1, 5 bases. Between the trimmed V and J ends, which lost 1 base and 3 bases, there was a span of 7 bases. Germline CDR1 reads SGHTA; CDR2 reads FQGNSA. The CDR3 loop spans 14 amino acids. The CDR3 sequence: CASSLVGGGNTIYF. In DNA, the CDR3 is TGTGCCAGCAGCTTAGTGGGGGGTGGAAACACCATATATTTT.

The J gene is TRBJ2-3, the V gene TRBV5-1; 13 nucleotides match TRBD2. Germline V gene sequence: CDR1 SGHRS, CDR2 YFSETQ. The CDR3 loop spans 18 amino acids. The trim removed 0 bases at V and 4 bases at J, leaving 8 bases unmatched. Here the CDR3 reads CASSLGIGLAGASDTQYF. CDR3 DNA: TGCGCCAGCAGCTTGGGTATAGGACTAGCGGGAGCTTCAGATACGCAGTATTTT.

The chain links TRBV6-5 to TRBJ1-1; no clear D gene. CDR1 is MNHEY and CDR2 is SVGAGI in the germline V gene. This CDR3 region has 13 residues. V was pared by 6 bases and J by 0 bases, with 8 bases between. The CDR3 protein is CASRVAVNTEAFF. CDR3 coding DNA: TGTGCCAGCAGGGTGGCCGTGAACACTGAAGCTTTCTTT.

The chain employs TRBV20-1 and TRBJ2-7, with D tentatively TRBD1 or TRBD2 (7 bases each). Germline V CDR1 and CDR2: DFQATT, SNEGSKA (reference sequence). The CDR3 is made up of 13 amino acids. The V end lost 3 bases, the J end lost 6 bases, and 15 bases lay between the germline ends. Written as DNA, the CDR3 is TGCAGTGCTAGTATCCAGGGGGGGAGCGAGCAGTACTTC. Translating it yields CSASIQGGSEQYF.

V usage is TRBV29-1 and J usage is TRBJ1-1; D is undetermined. The CDR3 runs 17 residues. Germline V gene sequence: CDR1 SQVTM, CDR2 ANQGSEA. V lost 5 bases and J 3 bases, leaving 25 bases between the germline ends. The CDR3 spells CSVPPASGLWRDTEAFF. Here the CDR3 DNA reads TGCAGCGTTCCTCCTGCGAGCGGCTTGTGGAGGGACACTGAAGCTTTCTTT.

CDR3 amino acids: CASSVVRGQEGTDTQYF. CDR3 DNA sequence: TGTGCCAGCAGCGTAGTCCGGGGACAAGAAGGCACAGATACGCAGTATTTT. The gene calls are TRBV9 and TRBJ2-3; a weak D match, TRBD1 (6 bases). The germline gives CDR1 SGDLS, CDR2 YYNGEE. Trimming left V 0 bases short and J 1 base short, with 15 bases between. The CDR3 loop spans 17 amino acids.

There are a few counts of this clone. V gene TRBV11-2 combines with J gene TRBJ1-6, with D perhaps TRBD1 (6 bases). Germline CDR1 and CDR2: SGHAT and FQNNGV. The V and J ends lost 3 bases and 6 bases respectively, with 15 bases between them. The CDR3 is made up of 16 amino acids. This chain's CDR3 is CASSFSWDMANSPLHF. CDR3 bases: TGTGCCAGCAGCTTCTCGTGGGACATGGCTAATTCACCCCTCCACTTT.

The V call is TRBV9, the J call TRBJ2-4, with D tentatively TRBD1 or TRBD2 (5 bases each). This CDR3 has 14 residues. Germline V gene lookup returns CDR1 SGDLS and CDR2 YYNGEE. Trimming left V 1 base short and J 7 bases short, with 12 bases between. CDR3 in amino acids: CASSVTGARNIQYF. In DNA form, the CDR3 reads TGTGCCAGCAGCGTAACCGGGGCTCGCAACATTCAGTACTTC.

The V gene is TRBV7-9, the J gene TRBJ2-5; D remains ambiguous. V was clipped by 2 bases and J by 4 bases, with 11 bases between them. The CDR3 consists of 14 residues. CDR1 SEHNR and CDR2 FQNEAQ come from the germline V gene (reference sequence). The CDR3 spells CASSLPPYVETQYF. The CDR3 DNA sequence: TGTGCCAGCAGCTTACCCCCCTATGTAGAGACCCAGTACTTC.

This chain links TRBV6-5 with TRBJ1-2; D is possibly TRBD1 (5 bases). Germline lookup yields CDR1 MNHEY and CDR2 SVGAGI. The CDR3 is 11 amino acids. V lost 10 bases to trimming and J lost 2 bases, with 8 bases between them. The CDR3 loop is CATDSNYGYTF. The CDR3 region has the DNA TGTGCCACCGACAGCAACTATGGCTACACCTTC.

This clone was detected once. V usage is TRBV6-2 or TRBV6-3 and J usage is TRBJ2-7; the D call may be TRBD1 or TRBD2 (5 bases each). The CDR3 extends over 16 amino acids. The germline gives CDR1 MNHEY, CDR2 SVGEGT. V was cut by 5 bases and J by 3 bases, with 20 bases left in between. CDR3 residues: CASSRAGTLGVYEQYF. For the CDR3, the DNA is TGTGCCAGCAGTAGAGCCGGGACCCTGGGGGTCTACGAGCAGTACTTC.

The V gene is TRBV4-3, the J gene TRBJ1-3; D remains ambiguous. The CDR3 consists of 15 residues. Germline CDR1 and CDR2: LGHNA and YSLEER. V lost 0 bases and J 8 bases, leaving 14 bases between the germline ends. DNA for the CDR3: TGCGCCAGCAGCCAAGAACCCACAGTGGGGTACACCATATATTTT. Its translation: CASSQEPTVGYTIYF.

V gene TRBV28 combines with J gene TRBJ1-5; D is undetermined. Germline values: CDR1 MDHEN, CDR2 SYDVKM. The CDR3 is made up of 15 amino acids. The germline V and J ends were trimmed by 3 bases and 1 base, with 10 bases remaining between them. The DNA of the CDR3 is TGTGCCAGCAGTTTCGCAAGAGGGAGCAATCAGCCCCAGCATTTT. This translates into CASSFARGSNQPQHF.